These 24 T cell receptor beta chains came from one sample sequenced in a study of T cell repertoires in cytomegalovirus infection. TCRdb redid the calling of the reads with MiXCR, one entry per CDR3 protein. The sample shows almost 550,000 distinct CDR3 sequences, approximately 16% of them seen only once. The sequencing sample was made of CD8+ T cells from PBMCs. The receptor source for this set is a human donor in good health (CMV status not recorded). Some clones in this sample may be carry-over from other donors' samples.

This clonotype was counted at least ten times. V gene TRBV6-2 or TRBV6-3 combines with J gene TRBJ2-1, with 9 nucleotides matching TRBD2. The CDR3 contains 16 residues. Germline V gene sequence: CDR1 MNHEY, CDR2 SVGEGT. After removal of 2 bases from V and 8 bases from J, the junction contained 10 bases not matched to a gene. CDR3 DNA sequence: TGTGCCAGCAGTTACATTAATAGCGGGAGCGACGATGAGCAGTTCTTC. This sequence encodes CASSYINSGSDDEQFF.

This clonotype was observed a handful of times. This chain links TRBV27 with TRBJ2-7; TRBD2 aligns across 13 bases. Per the germline V gene, CDR1 is MNHEY and CDR2 is SMNVEV (reference sequence). Trimming removed 6 bases from V and 2 bases from J; junction bases left unmatched: 7. The CDR3 runs to 16 residues. CDR3 protein: CASSLGLAGDPYEQYF. CDR3 DNA sequence: TGTGCCAGCAGCCTAGGACTAGCGGGAGACCCCTACGAGCAGTACTTC.

There are a few counts of this clonotype. This chain connects TRBV19 to TRBJ1-3; TRBD1 aligns across 7 bases. Germline CDR1 LNHDA, CDR2 SQIVND (reference sequence). Trimming removed 5 bases from V and 2 bases from J; junction bases left unmatched: 9. The CDR3 is 16 amino acids. CDR3 sequence (DNA): TGTGCCAGTAGTCCGGGGACAGAAGCTACTGGAAACACCATATATTTT. It is translated as CASSPGTEATGNTIYF.

The chain is built from TRBV27 and TRBJ1-1; unclear D gene. The V end lost 7 bases, the J end lost 0 bases, and 12 bases lay between the germline ends. The CDR3 is made up of 14 amino acids. Germline loops: CDR1 MNHEY, CDR2 SMNVEV (reference sequence). In nucleotides, the CDR3 is TGTGCCAGCACCCCTGGCAGGATGAACACTGAAGCTTTCTTT. It is translated as CASTPGRMNTEAFF.

This clonotype was seen at least ten times. This chain connects TRBV7-2 to TRBJ2-1; D not certain. Trimming took off 0 bases at V and 3 bases at J, with 6 bases between the two ends. Germline lookup yields CDR1 SGHTA and CDR2 FQGNSA. This CDR3 has 14 amino acids. The CDR3 DNA is TGTGCCAGCAGCTTAGCGAACAACTACAATGAGCAGTTCTTC. It codes for CASSLANNYNEQFF.

Points on this clonotype: A much larger clone lies a single base off, so this may be a read error. The CDR3 region is CASSLGVASSYEQYF. For the CDR3, the DNA is TGTGCCAGCAGCTTAGGGGTTGCCTCCTCCTACGAGCAGTACTTC. The chain has TRBV7-4 and TRBJ2-7; D remains unclear. Trimming stripped 1 base from V and 0 bases from J, with 10 bases between. The CDR3 contains 15 residues. Germline lookup yields CDR1 SGHVT and CDR2 SQSDAQ.

To note about this clonotype: With a much larger clone just one base away, this may be a read error. This CDR3 is missing its conserved last phenylalanine or tryptophan, likely due to a read error. This sequence joins TRBV6-6 and TRBJ2-7; 8 nucleotides agree with TRBD1. With V trimmed by 0 bases and J by 4 bases, 5 bases remained unmatched. The CDR3 is made up of 15 amino acids. The germline CDR1 and CDR2 sequences are MNHNY and SVGAGI (reference sequence). The chain's CDR3 is CASSYSSGGSYEQYL. The CDR3 nucleotides read TGTGCCAGCAGTTACTCATCAGGGGGCTCGTACGAGCAGTACTTA.

This clonotype came up a few times. The chain recombines TRBV12-3 or TRBV12-4 with TRBJ1-2; D remains ambiguous. V was trimmed by 5 bases and J by 0 bases, leaving 10 bases between them. This CDR3 has 14 residues. This CDR3 is CASSLPRANYGYTF. CDR3 DNA: TGTGCCAGCAGTCTACCGCGGGCTAACTATGGCTACACCTTC.

This clonotype was detected a few times. The rearrangement joins TRBV5-1 to TRBJ1-1; TRBD1 matches at 7 bases. Germline CDR1 SGHRS, CDR2 YFSETQ. This CDR3 has 12 amino acids. V shed 5 bases and J 10 bases; nucleotides not matched to a gene: 8. The CDR3 region is CASSSGTVPAFF. DNA of the CDR3: TGCGCCAGCAGTTCCGGGACAGTTCCAGCTTTCTTT.

J is TRBJ2-5 and V is TRBV2; possible D gene TRBD2, 5 bases. V lost 8 bases, J lost 5 bases, and 18 bases lay in between. Germline lookup yields CDR1 SNHLY and CDR2 FYNNEI. The CDR3 has 14 residues. CDR3 nucleotides: TGTGCCAGCCACCAGAGGGCAGTGGGGGAGACCCAGTACTTC. Translated: CASHQRAVGETQYF.

This clonotype has a handful of counts. V and J are TRBV20-1 and TRBJ2-7, with 8 bases that match TRBD1. Germline V gene data show CDR1 as DFQATT and CDR2 as SNEGSKA (reference sequence). The junction had 2 bases not matched to a gene; V was cut back by 0 bases and J by 1 base. This CDR3 has 14 residues. The CDR3 spells CSARETGGSYEQYF. CDR3 nucleotide sequence: TGCAGTGCTAGAGAAACAGGGGGTTCCTACGAGCAGTACTTC.

This clonotype was observed at least ten times. The chain has TRBV7-9 and TRBJ2-1, with D perhaps matching TRBD2 (5 bases). V was cut by 5 bases and J by 0 bases, with 14 bases left in between. The CDR3 consists of 16 residues. Germline V gives CDR1 SEHNR, CDR2 FQNEAQ (reference sequence). The CDR3, as DNA: TGTGCCAGCAGCGGAAGAGGGAAGAGCTCCTACAATGAGCAGTTCTTC. Its translation: CASSGRGKSSYNEQFF.

V gene TRBV6-1 combines with J gene TRBJ1-1; D may be TRBD1 (5 bases). The CDR3 extends over 15 amino acids. Per the germline V gene, CDR1 is MNHNS and CDR2 is SASEGT. V lost 7 bases and J lost 1, with 16 bases in between. CDR3 region: CASKGYGGWNTEAFF. Here the CDR3 DNA reads TGTGCCAGCAAGGGGTACGGGGGATGGAACACTGAAGCTTTCTTT.

This clonotype was counted a few times. The rearrangement links TRBV27 to TRBJ1-6; 7 bases match TRBD1. The CDR3 runs 14 residues. V shed 7 bases and J 9 bases; nucleotides not matched to a gene: 9. The germline V gene has CDR1 MNHEY and CDR2 SMNVEV (reference sequence). CDR3 region: CASNTGGGASPLHF. The CDR3 bases are TGTGCCAGCAACACCGGAGGGGGCGCTTCACCCCTCCACTTT.

This clonotype was recorded many times. CDR3 bases: TGTGCCATCGGGACAGAGTACAATGAGCAGTTCTTC. It encodes CAIGTEYNEQFF. The gene calls are TRBV10-3 and TRBJ2-1, with 7 bases fitting TRBD1. The germline gives CDR1 ENHRY, CDR2 SYGVKD. The CDR3 covers 12 residues. V was pared by 8 bases and J by 4 bases, with 2 bases of the junction left unmatched.

On this clonotype: This may arise from a read error, as a much more abundant clone is one base away. The rearrangement joins TRBV5-6 to TRBJ2-7; 14 bases fit TRBD2. This CDR3 comprises 18 residues. V trimming: 4 bases; J trimming: 4 bases; junction bases outside the gene matches: 13. Germline-derived CDR1 and CDR2 are SGHDT and YYEEEE. The CDR3 protein is CASSPSAGLAGEEYEQYF. The DNA of the CDR3 is TGTGCCAGCAGCCCGTCCGCGGGACTAGCGGGGGAAGAGTACGAGCAGTACTTC.

The table lists this clonotype with a few counts. The V call is TRBV20-1, the J call TRBJ2-1, with D possibly TRBD2 on 6 matching bases. Germline CDR1 and CDR2: DFQATT and SNEGSKA (reference sequence). The V end lost 5 bases, the J end lost 4 bases, and 15 bases lay between the germline ends. The CDR3 is made up of 14 amino acids. The CDR3 spells CSASPSDPYNEQFF. The CDR3 bases are TGCAGTGCTTCTCCTAGCGATCCATACAATGAGCAGTTCTTC.

Ten or more counts support this clonotype. This sequence joins TRBV11-3 and TRBJ1-5; D ambiguous. Trimming removed 3 bases from V and 5 bases from J, with 14 bases in between. The germline V gene has CDR1 SGHNT and CDR2 YENEEA. The CDR3 covers 15 residues. For the CDR3, the DNA is TGTGCCAGCAGCTTGCTACCTCGTATGTATCAGCCCCAGCATTTT. Amino acids: CASSLLPRMYQPQHF.

This clonotype was found many times. The chain recombines TRBV7-3 with TRBJ2-1; 7 bases agree with TRBD2. The CDR3 is 16 amino acids. J gave up 4 bases and V 5 bases, and 11 bases lay outside the gene matches. Looked up from germline, CDR1 is SGHTA and CDR2 is FQGTGA. The CDR3 reads CASSTTGTKTYNEQFF. DNA of the CDR3: TGTGCCAGCAGCACGACCGGGACTAAAACTTACAATGAGCAGTTCTTC.

The chain is built from TRBV29-1 and TRBJ2-1, with a weak D call TRBD1 (5 bases). The CDR3 spans 14 residues. Between the trimmed V and J ends, which lost 4 bases and 4 bases, there was a span of 14 bases. CDR1 SQVTM and CDR2 ANQGSEA come from the germline V gene. CDR3 residues: CSVAGRDSYNEQFF. CDR3 sequence (DNA): TGCAGCGTTGCCGGCCGCGACAGTTACAATGAGCAGTTCTTC.

The V and J genes are TRBV5-1 and TRBJ1-2, with D unresolved. CDR1 is SGHRS, CDR2 YFSETQ, per germline. Deletions cut 0 bases from V and 6 bases from J, with 9 bases between. CDR3 length equals 13 residues. The CDR3 bases are TGCGCCAGCAGCTTGGTGACCGCTGATGGCTACACCTTC. This encodes CASSLVTADGYTF.

V and J are TRBV5-1 and TRBJ2-1; TRBD2 matches at 8 bases. With 4 bases clipped from V and 5 bases from J, the junction kept 8 bases outside the gene matches. This CDR3 is 15 amino acids long. CDR1 SGHRS and CDR2 YFSETQ come from the germline V gene. This CDR3 reads CASSQLADQNNEQFF. CDR3 bases: TGCGCCAGCAGCCAACTAGCGGACCAAAACAATGAGCAGTTCTTC.

This clonotype occurred many times. The chain recombines TRBV6-1 with TRBJ2-2; 10 bases are shared with TRBD1. V lost 2 bases to trimming and J lost 6 bases; unmatched junction nucleotides: 9. CDR3 length: 17 amino acids. Germline assignment: CDR1 MNHNS and CDR2 SASEGT. The CDR3 loop reads CASSELVGQGGSGELFF. The CDR3 region has the DNA TGTGCCAGCAGTGAATTAGTTGGACAGGGGGGATCCGGGGAGCTGTTTTTT.

In this sample, this clonotype turned up many times. J is TRBJ2-2 and V is TRBV27; D gene unclear. The CDR3 runs 15 residues. The V and J ends lost 3 bases and 4 bases respectively, with 12 bases between them. Germline CDR1 MNHEY, CDR2 SMNVEV (reference sequence). The CDR3, as DNA: TGTGCCAGCAGTTTCTCGTCCGAAGGCACCGGGGAGCTGTTTTTT. Encoded protein: CASSFSSEGTGELFF.